Listed below are T cell receptor beta chains from one sample, sequenced in a study of blood T cells in healthy people across ages. TCRdb itself ran the 5' RACE reads through MiXCR, one entry per CDR3 protein. Altogether 800,000 to 1,300,000 distinct CDR3 sequences are present, under 30% being singletons, with the ten largest covering around 0.75%. These data were likewise used in another study, on T cells of mothers and their children.

The sample consisted of blood. The receptors come from a girl between 2 and 10 years old in good health. Each CDR3 is given with its conserved first and last residue. The D gene is left open where the match is weak. The size field is filled for only some rows; it gives once, few, many or a size class.

>TRBJ2-7|NA|NA|TRBV9
TGTGCCAGCAGCGTATTGGACAATAAGGACGAGCAGTACTTC
CASSVLDNKDEQYF
>TRBJ1-1|NA|once|TRBV6-5
TGTGCCAGCAGCTCTTCGTTGGGGTCAGAAGCTTTCTTT
CASSSSLGSEAFF
>TRBJ1-1|NA|NA|TRBV4-1
TGCGCCAGCAGCCAAGAGGATCGGGTTGGGCAGGGAGCTTTCTTT
CASSQEDRVGQGAFF
>TRBJ2-2|TRBD2|NA|TRBV6-2/TRBV6-3
TGTGCCAGCAGTCCTCCTAGCGGGAGAGGTACCGGGGAGCTGTTTTTT
CASSPPSGRGTGELFF
>TRBJ2-5|NA|NA|TRBV13
TGTGCCAGCAAAAGGGACGGTCAAGAGACCCAGTACTTC
CASKRDGQETQYF
>TRBJ2-5|TRBD2|NA|TRBV5-6
TGTGCCAGCAGCATAACTAGCGACGTGGAGACCCAGTACTTC
CASSITSDVETQYF
>TRBJ1-1|NA|few|TRBV28
TGTGCCAGCAGTTTAAGTGGGGTGGTCACTGAAGCTTTCTTT
CASSLSGVVTEAFF
>TRBJ2-1|TRBD1|NA|TRBV27
TGTGCCAGTACAGGGGTTTCTAACAATGAGCAGTTCTTC
CASTGVSNNEQFF
>TRBJ2-2|TRBD1|NA|TRBV7-8
TGTGCCAGTGACATTACAGGGGACCCGCACCCGAACACCGGGGAGCTGTTTTTT
CASDITGDPHPNTGELFF
>TRBJ1-4|NA|few|TRBV5-6
TGTGCCAGCAGCCCGGGGACGGGAAAACTGTTTTTT
CASSPGTGKLFF
>TRBJ1-5|NA|NA|TRBV6-2/TRBV6-3
TGTGCCAGCAGTTATTCCGGGACATTTGAGCAGCCCCAGCATTTT
CASSYSGTFEQPQHF
>TRBJ2-1|NA|NA|TRBV2
TGTGCCTTCGCCCCCGGGGTATCCTACAATGAGCAGTTCTTC
CAFAPGVSYNEQFF
>TRBJ1-1|NA|NA|TRBV27
TGTGCCAGCAGTTCTCTCGACAGTAACACTGAAGCTTTCTTT
CASSSLDSNTEAFF
>TRBJ2-1|TRBD2|NA|TRBV6-2/TRBV6-3
TGTGCCAGCAGTTACCTAGGGACTAGCGGGAGTGACGAGCAGTTCTTC
CASSYLGTSGSDEQFF
>TRBJ2-7|NA|NA|TRBV29-1
TGCAGCGCTAGGAAGATGGACAATTTGTACGAGCAGTACTTC
CSARKMDNLYEQYF
>TRBJ1-2|NA|NA|TRBV7-9
TGTGCCAGCAGCTTAGACGGGCAGAATGGCTACACCTTC
CASSLDGQNGYTF
>TRBJ1-1|TRBD1|NA|TRBV12-3/TRBV12-4
TGTGCCAGCAGTTTTAGGGGGCTGAGCACTGAAGCTTTCTTT
CASSFRGLSTEAFF
>TRBJ2-7|TRBD1|few|TRBV3-1
TGTGCCAGCAGCCAAATCTCGGGGACAGGGATTGAAGGCTACGAGCAGTACTTC
CASSQISGTGIEGYEQYF
>TRBJ2-3|NA|NA|TRBV7-2
TGTGCCAGCAGCTTCCCCCGGACTGGCCGTGGATACACAGATACGCAGTATTTT
CASSFPRTGRGYTDTQYF
>TRBJ2-5|NA|NA|TRBV7-8
TGTGCCAGCAGCTTATTCAGGGAATCCCAAGAGACCCAGTACTTC
CASSLFRESQETQYF
>TRBJ2-3|NA|NA|TRBV6-4
TGTGCCAGCAGTGAGTATGGGGGCGACGGCACAGATACGCAGTATTTT
CASSEYGGDGTDTQYF
>TRBJ1-1|NA|few|TRBV6-1
TGTGCCAGCAGTCCTCCTCTCCTCCTACCGAACACTGAAGCTTTCTTT
CASSPPLLLPNTEAFF
>TRBJ2-6|NA|few|TRBV29-1
TGCAGCGTTGAAGATTATTACGAGGACTGGAGCTCTGGGGCCAACGTCCTGACTTTC
CSVEDYYEDWSSGANVLTF
>TRBJ2-7|NA|NA|TRBV5-1
TGCGCCAGCAGCTTGGGGAACGTAAATCAGGGCGGCGAGCAGTACTTC
CASSLGNVNQGGEQYF
>TRBJ2-5|NA|NA|TRBV4-3
TGCGCCAGCAGCCAAGATACGGACATCTTGGCGGCGACCCAGTACTTC
CASSQDTDILAATQYF
>TRBJ2-2|NA|NA|TRBV14
TGTGCCAGCAGCCAATCCACCGGTAGTGCCGGGGAGCTGTTTTTT
CASSQSTGSAGELFF
>TRBJ2-7|TRBD2|NA|TRBV5-6
TGTGCCAGCAGCTTATATCCCCTCGAGGCGGGGGGCCGAGAGCAGTACTTC
CASSLYPLEAGGREQYF
>TRBJ2-3|TRBD1|NA|TRBV14
TGTGCCAGCAGCCGATGGCGCGACAGGGTGGCCCGCGAAGGGGAGTATGCGCAGTATTTT
CASSRWRDRVAREGEYAQYF
>TRBJ2-5|TRBD2|few|TRBV15
TGTGCCACCCGCCTTGGCGGGGGACTACAAGAGACCCAGTACTTC
CATRLGGGLQETQYF
>TRBJ2-1|NA|NA|TRBV10-3
TGTGCCATCGGCCCGGGAAGGTTCAATGAGCAGTTCTTC
CAIGPGRFNEQFF
>TRBJ2-7|NA|NA|TRBV28
TGTGCCAGCAGTTTCGTCAGTTTCGAGCAGTACTTC
CASSFVSFEQYF
>TRBJ2-3|NA|NA|TRBV18
TGTGCCAGCTCACCGTTACAGGGAGATACGCAGTATTTT
CASSPLQGDTQYF
>TRBJ2-7|TRBD1|NA|TRBV28
TGTGCCAGCAGACCCACAGGGGGTGGGTACGAGCAGTACTTC
CASRPTGGGYEQYF
>TRBJ2-7|TRBD2|NA|TRBV7-2
TGTGCCAGCAGCTCGCTAGCGGGAGTGGGCTACGAGCAGTACTTC
CASSSLAGVGYEQYF
>TRBJ1-2|TRBD1|NA|TRBV6-5
TGTGCCAGCAGTTTTAGGGGACAGGTTTATGGCTACACCTTC
CASSFRGQVYGYTF
>TRBJ2-7|NA|NA|TRBV19
TGTGCCAGTAGTATAGGTGGGAACAACTACGAGCAGTACTTC
CASSIGGNNYEQYF
>TRBJ2-7|NA|few|TRBV27
TGTGCCAGCAGTGAACGGAGGGGCGAGCAGTACTTC
CASSERRGEQYF
>TRBJ2-1|NA|NA|TRBV11-2
TGTGCCAGCAGCCCCCCGGCGCGCTGGGGGTTAAACAATGAGCAGTTCTTC
CASSPPARWGLNNEQFF
>TRBJ1-4|NA|few|TRBV29-1
TGCAGCGCATCTGAAGTACAACCGGGAAAACTGTTTTTT
CSASEVQPGKLFF
>TRBJ2-7|TRBD2|NA|TRBV12-3/TRBV12-4
TGTGCCAGCAGTTTCAAGCGGGGAAGCTCCTACGAGCAGTACTTC
CASSFKRGSSYEQYF
>TRBJ2-1|TRBD1|NA|TRBV28
TGTGCCAGCACCGGGACAGCAAGCATCAATGAGCAGTTCTTC
CASTGTASINEQFF
>TRBJ2-7|NA|NA|TRBV11-2
TGTGCCAGCAGGTTGTACGCAGGGGAGTACTTC
CASRLYAGEYF
>TRBJ1-2|TRBD1|few|TRBV18
TGTGCCAGCTCACCCTGGACAGGGGGAAAACTTGTTGGCTACACCTTC
CASSPWTGGKLVGYTF
>TRBJ2-1|TRBD2|NA|TRBV5-1
TGCGCCAGCAGCTTGATCCTAGCGGGAGGCTACAATGAGCAGTTCTTC
CASSLILAGGYNEQFF
>TRBJ1-1|TRBD1|NA|TRBV29-1
TGCAGCGTTGCACAGGGGGCGTCGGGTGAAGCTTTCTTT
CSVAQGASGEAFF
>TRBJ2-3|TRBD1|NA|TRBV20-1
TGCAGTGCTAGCGGACAGGGGGCTAGCACAGATACGCAGTATTTT
CSASGQGASTDTQYF
>TRBJ2-1|NA|NA|TRBV5-1
TGCGCCAGCAGCTTGGGTTGGAGGGGTCTATACAATGAGCAGTTCTTC
CASSLGWRGLYNEQFF
>TRBJ2-1|NA|many|TRBV4-1
TGCGCCAGCAGCCAAGCTCTCGTGAGCTTAGAGCAGTTCTTC
CASSQALVSLEQFF
>TRBJ1-4|NA|few|TRBV5-1
TGCGCCAGCAGCTTTCAGGGTGCGGGTGCCGGGGCAAGGGAAAAACTGTTTTTT
CASSFQGAGAGAREKLFF
>TRBJ2-7|NA|few|TRBV5-4
TGTGCCAGCAGCTCGAGGACGGGAGCACTGGCCTACGAGCAGTACTTC
CASSSRTGALAYEQYF
>TRBJ2-1|TRBD2|NA|TRBV4-1
TGCGCCAGCAGCCTAGGGACTAGCGGGATATACAATGAGCAGTTCTTC
CASSLGTSGIYNEQFF
>TRBJ1-3|NA|few|TRBV20-1
TGCAGTGCTAGCCCCCAACAGGGAAACACCATATATTTT
CSASPQQGNTIYF
>TRBJ2-7|NA|NA|TRBV7-9
TGTGCCAGCAGCTGGGACTCCTACTCCTACGAGCAGTACTTC
CASSWDSYSYEQYF
>TRBJ2-1|NA|NA|TRBV5-1
TGCGCCAGCAGCTCAGACAGGTTTGGGAATGAGCAGTTCTTC
CASSSDRFGNEQFF
>TRBJ1-2|NA|few|TRBV5-1
TGCGCCAGCAGCTTGGCCGGTCAGGACGTGAATGGCTACACCTTC
CASSLAGQDVNGYTF
>TRBJ2-7|NA|few|TRBV27
TGTGCCAGCAGTTTACGGGGAGGGGGCGACGAGCAGTACTTC
CASSLRGGGDEQYF
>TRBJ2-1|NA|NA|TRBV6-1
TGTGCCAGCAGCGCGAGTGGCTATTCCAATGAGCAGTTCTTC
CASSASGYSNEQFF
>TRBJ1-2|NA|NA|TRBV5-6
TGTGCCAGCAGCCAGGGACACTACTATGGCTACACCTTC
CASSQGHYYGYTF
>TRBJ2-1|NA|NA|TRBV29-1
TGCAGCGTCCCCCCGGGCAACAATGAGCAGTTCTTC
CSVPPGNNEQFF
>TRBJ2-5|TRBD1|NA|TRBV5-1
TGCGCCAGCAGCTCACAGGGGACGATCCAAGAGACCCAGTACTTC
CASSSQGTIQETQYF